The 20 T cell receptor beta chains presented below share a single source sample, sequenced in a study of blood T cell repertoires in COVID-19. Profiling relied on immunoSEQ multiplex PCR, and the TCRdb table lists in-frame clones only, not all of them. The sample consists of around 94,000 clones, around 81% of them appearing once. The sequenced sample consisted of peripheral blood. These TCRs come from a man aged 55-75 years with acute or convalescent COVID-19.

This chain joins TRBV5-1 and TRBJ2-7, with 10 bases fitting TRBD1. V lost 4 bases to trimming and J lost 0 bases; unmatched junction nucleotides: 13. The CDR3 length is 18 residues. Germline values: CDR1 SGHRS, CDR2 YFSETQ. CDR3 sequence reads: CASSLRGQGTLLSYEQYF. The CDR3 bases are TGCGCCAGCAGCCTCCGGGGACAGGGGACCCTACTCTCCTACGAGCAGTACTTC.

The rearrangement uses TRBV4-2 and TRBJ2-1, with D perhaps TRBD1 (6 bases). Trimming removed 0 bases at V and 8 bases at J, with 17 bases between. This CDR3 is built from 16 residues. Looked up from germline, CDR1 is LGHNA and CDR2 is YNFKEQ. DNA for the CDR3: TGTGCCAGCAGCCAAGATCAGGGGCAGGGGTTGGATGAGCAGTTCTTC. Translated, it gives CASSQDQGQGLDEQFF.

The V and J genes are TRBV12-3 or TRBV12-4 and TRBJ1-2, with a weak D call TRBD1 (6 bases). Trimming pared 8 bases from V and 2 bases from J, leaving 12 bases between. The CDR3 runs to 13 residues. CDR3 sequence reads: CASRRQDNYGYTF. DNA of the CDR3: TGTGCCAGCCGGCGACAGGACAACTATGGCTACACCTTC.

This clone was seen a few times. The V and J genes are TRBV30 and TRBJ1-5; no clear D. Germline-derived CDR1 and CDR2 are GTSNPN and SVGIG (reference sequence). Trimming cost V 0 bases and J 1 base, with 7 bases left between them. CDR3 length: 14 residues. The CDR3 region has the DNA TGTGCCTGGAGTGTCGGTGAAAGCAATCAGCCCCAGCATTTT. Amino acids: CAWSVGESNQPQHF. Looking up the rest from reference TRBV30 and TRBJ1-5 gives the full variable domain: SQTIHQWPATLVQPVGSPLSLECTVEGTSNPNLYWYRQAAGRGLQLLFYSVGIGQISSEVPQNLSASRPQDRQFILSSKKLLLSDSGFYLCAWSVGESNQPQHFGDGTRLSIL.

This chain connects TRBV7-9 to TRBJ2-3; D is unresolved. CDR3 length equals 18 residues. Trimming took off 1 base at V and 6 bases at J, with 23 bases between the two ends. Germline assignment: CDR1 SEHNR and CDR2 FQNEAQ (reference sequence). CDR3 in amino acids: CASSLVGLGTAVSDTQYF. In DNA form, the CDR3 reads TGTGCCAGCAGCTTAGTAGGTCTGGGTACAGCCGTCAGCGATACGCAGTATTTT.

The gene calls are TRBV6-6 and TRBJ1-5; 8 bases are shared with TRBD1. The CDR3 length is 15 residues. Germline loops: CDR1 MNHNY, CDR2 SVGAGI (reference sequence). Trimming took 0 bases from V and 7 from J; bases not matched to a gene: 5. The CDR3 loop is CASSYSTGARQPQHF. CDR3 sequence (DNA): TGTGCCAGCAGTTACTCGACAGGGGCACGACAGCCCCAGCATTTT.

This chain joins TRBV5-1 and TRBJ1-1; TRBD1 might be the D (5 bases). The CDR3 has 13 amino acids. CDR1 is SGHRS, CDR2 YFSETQ, per germline. The ends were cut back, 4 bases at V and 1 base at J, with 8 bases in the middle. The CDR3 nucleotides read TGCGCCAGCAGCCACCAGGGGAACACTGAAGCTTTCTTT. Protein: CASSHQGNTEAFF.

The gene calls are TRBV2 and TRBJ1-1; D may be TRBD1 (5 bases). Germline V gene data show CDR1 as SNHLY and CDR2 as FYNNEI. The CDR3 totals 12 residues. V lost 5 bases and J 4 bases, leaving 8 bases between the germline ends. In DNA form, the CDR3 reads TGTGCCAGCAGTTACAGGCCCACTGAAGCTTTCTTT. Protein sequence: CASSYRPTEAFF.

J is TRBJ1-4 and V is TRBV5-4; D perhaps matches TRBD1 (5 bases). Looked up from germline, CDR1 is SGHNT and CDR2 is YYREEE (reference sequence). Trimming shortened V by 0 bases and J by 4 bases, and 7 bases separated the two germline ends. This CDR3 contains 14 residues. This CDR3 is CASSLDGGNEKLFF. The DNA for the CDR3 is TGTGCCAGCAGCTTGGACGGGGGTAATGAAAAACTGTTTTTT.

The rearrangement links TRBV7-9 to TRBJ2-7; 11 bases agree with TRBD1. The CDR3 runs 15 residues. Germline loops: CDR1 SEHNR, CDR2 FQNEAQ (reference sequence). V lost 4 bases and J lost 4; bases outside the gene matches: 6. In DNA form, the CDR3 reads TGTGCCAGCAGCTCCTCGGACAGGGGGCATTACGAGCAGTACTTC. Translating gives CASSSSDRGHYEQYF.

This clone appeared a few times. The rearrangement joins TRBV30 to TRBJ2-1, with a tentative D call TRBD1 (6 bases). CDR1 is GTSNPN and CDR2 is SVGIG in the germline V gene (reference sequence). The CDR3 length is 14 residues. V was clipped by 5 bases and J by 0 bases, with 11 bases between them. The CDR3 nucleotides read TGTGCCTGGGGCACAGGGAGCTCCTACAATGAGCAGTTCTTC. Translated: CAWGTGSSYNEQFF.

The chain carries TRBV9 and TRBJ1-6; a possible D gene is TRBD1 (6 bases). The CDR3 extends over 15 amino acids. V dropped 0 bases and J dropped 5 bases, with 9 bases sitting between them. The germline gives CDR1 SGDLS, CDR2 YYNGEE. The CDR3 spells CASSVARGDNSPLHF. In DNA, the CDR3 is TGTGCCAGCAGCGTAGCCAGGGGAGATAATTCACCCCTCCACTTT.

This clone has only one observation. V gene TRBV12-3 or TRBV12-4 combines with J gene TRBJ2-5; TRBD2 might be the D (5 bases). V lost 5 bases, J lost 4 bases, and 8 bases lay in between. The CDR3 loop spans 12 amino acids. The chain's CDR3 is CASSRTGETQYF. CDR3 DNA sequence: TGTGCCAGCAGTAGGACTGGAGAGACCCAGTACTTC.

This clone was counted between two and nine times. The chain has TRBV2 and TRBJ2-7; possible D gene TRBD1, 6 bases. V lost 6 bases, J lost 4 bases, and 13 bases lay in between. This CDR3 is built from 13 residues. CDR1 SNHLY and CDR2 FYNNEI come from the germline V gene. The CDR3 region has the DNA TGTGCCAGCAGGACACAGGGCTGGTACGAGCAGTACTTC. It is translated as CASRTQGWYEQYF.

The V gene is TRBV18, the J gene TRBJ1-4; D is unresolved. Trimming pared 2 bases from V and 4 bases from J, leaving 8 bases between. This CDR3 has 14 amino acids. The germline V gene encodes CDR1 KGHSH and CDR2 LQKENI. DNA of the CDR3: TGTGCCAGCTCACCAGAGGGCTATAATGAAAAACTGTTTTTT. It encodes CASSPEGYNEKLFF.

The chain carries TRBV19 and TRBJ1-1; tentative D call: TRBD1 (6 bases). Trimming left V 3 bases short and J 4 bases short, with 15 bases between. The V gene's germline CDR1 is LNHDA and CDR2 SQIVND (reference sequence). This CDR3 has 15 residues. The CDR3 here is CASSISAGVFTEAFF. The CDR3, as DNA: TGTGCCAGTAGTATTTCGGCAGGGGTATTCACTGAAGCTTTCTTT.

This chain links TRBV7-9 with TRBJ2-1; 8 nucleotides agree with TRBD2. Trimming took 6 bases from V and 5 from J; bases not matched to a gene: 12. The CDR3 extends over 16 amino acids. Germline V gives CDR1 SEHNR, CDR2 FQNEAQ (reference sequence). The CDR3 coding sequence is TGTGCCAGCAGACTCCGGGGGGGTACGCACCACAATGAGCAGTTCTTC. It codes for CASRLRGGTHHNEQFF.

The genes are TRBV6-5 and TRBJ2-5; the D is unclear. The CDR3 covers 14 residues. CDR1 and CDR2 from the germline V gene are MNHEY and SVGAGI. V was trimmed by 1 base and J by 1 base, leaving 7 bases between them. The CDR3 DNA follows: TGTGCCAGCAGTTACTTGCACAGCCAAGAGACCCAGTACTTC. This codes for CASSYLHSQETQYF.

This chain links TRBV30 with TRBJ1-1, with 7 bases matching TRBD1. Germline-derived CDR1 and CDR2 are GTSNPN and SVGIG (reference sequence). The CDR3 consists of 13 residues. After removal of 5 bases from V and 6 bases from J, the junction contained 9 bases not matched to a gene. CDR3 in DNA: TGTGCCTGGGTGTCACAGGGGTTGGCTGAAGCTTTCTTT. It is translated as CAWVSQGLAEAFF.

This clone was recorded once. The chain recombines TRBV27 with TRBJ1-2, with TRBD1 as a possible D gene (5 bases). Trimming shortened V by 4 bases and J by 4 bases, and 10 bases separated the two germline ends. The CDR3 has 13 residues. Germline assignment: CDR1 MNHEY and CDR2 SMNVEV (reference sequence). DNA for the CDR3: TGTGCCAGCAGTTCAGCGGGGGGCTATGGCTACACCTTC. Translation gives CASSSAGGYGYTF.